This T cell receptor (beta chain) was sequenced for a study of T cell responses to AZD1222 COVID-19 vaccine (dated by TCRdb to 2020 to 2022). A note on the overall study: Because spike-specific TCR depth and breadth did not differ between the two schedules, AZD1222 recipients who got a second dose at roughly 4 weeks were pooled with those who got a second dose at roughly 12 weeks. A total of more than 230 trial participants underwent TCR sequencing, of whom about 200 had received two doses of AZD1222 and some 25 had received two doses of the MenACWY control vaccine. Enrollment into the trials was organized by age into subgroups of 18-55, 56-69 and 70-plus years, and those subgroups contained about 160, 30 and 59 TCR-sequenced participants, respectively. Broad study findings and their caveats: The whole spike protein was spanned by vaccine-associated CD4 TCRs, and dominant responses were seen in regions 160-218 and 743-854. After two AZD1222 doses, spike-specific TCR breadth and depth were significantly higher than at day 0 and than in MenACWY recipients. No day 14 peak-response samples were available, so repertoires were characterized only after the peak T cell response. In the small 56-69-year group, the increase in depth fell short of significance, most likely because of low power. Conclusions about previously exposed vaccinees are limited, since just five or six AZD1222 recipients were seropositive for SARS-CoV-2 at baseline. Participants were mostly white British, with more females than males. The authors suggested clonal diversity may have been underestimated. Reportedly, almost half of the unique spike-specific TCRs recognized epitopes lying outside the regions that are mutated in the B.1.351 and B.1.1.7 variants.

The CDR3 measures 11 amino acids from cysteine to phenylalanine. The DNA shown is the 33-base CDR3, in frame from base 1. V loses 6 bases, J loses 3 bases, and the germline ends lie 5 bases apart. Via the germline V gene, CDR1 is MNHEY and CDR2 SVGAGI. Read against the paper, the sample's time point label means: baseline before first vaccination. Vaccinee samples came from UK trials COV001 and COV002, including a single-blind randomized controlled phase 2/3 trial of AZD1222 (ChAdOx1 nCoV-19) in healthy adults. Trial participant PBMC samples were collected at day 0 and day 28 after the second dose for TCRbeta chain sequencing. The CDR3 regions of human TCRbeta chains were subjected to immunosequencing. The study's processing was this. TCRs in the repertoires were matched against a reference library of SARS-CoV-2-specific TCRs that had been generated with the MIRA antigen-specificity platform. Breadth was defined as the fraction of unique TCRs that were SARS-CoV-2-associated. Depth was defined as the fraction of total T cells that were SARS-CoV-2-associated. Using the MIRA data, each spike-specific TCR was mapped to the spike region that the TCR reacts to and placed in a CD4 or CD8 class. Log10-transformed breadth and depth values were compared by one-way ANOVA with Sidak's multiple comparisons tests. Sourced from immuneACCESS, this table was stored by TCRdb with only in-frame sequences that have V and J called. A share of the clones is absent; for the studies checked, an unresolved V gene accounts for under half, and the remainder has no known explanation. V and J calls and clone size are those listed in that table; D and trimming were worked out from the DNA. This sample comprises around 150,000 clones, more than 85% of them detected only once. The ten biggest clones cover under 2.5% of the sample.

Comments on this clone: The specificity of this receptor is unknown. No much larger clone exists at a distance of one base, and base qualities are not known.

The TCR was taken from an adult in good health. The receptor chain draws on TRBV6-5 and TRBJ1-1, with the D gene uncertain. Source: peripheral blood, taken on day 0 of AZD1222 vaccination. The sequence in DNA is TGTGCCAGCAGCCAGGACACTGAAGCTTTCTTT. The translation is CASSQDTEAFF.